This T cell receptor (beta chain) stems from a study of tissue T cells after allogeneic stem cell transplantation. Survey-depth TCRbeta CDR3 sequencing reported V/J genes and productive frequencies. Generated by immunoSEQ multiplex PCR, the TCRdb table keeps only in-frame clones and is missing some. Of roughly 9,900 clones in the sample, 60% were seen once. Regarding the study as a whole: TCR repertoires tracked anatomic similarity, regardless of disease or transplant status. Shared clones across patients were few; motif clustering revealed tissue-specific shared signatures. Blood and spleen captured only part of the tissue TCR repertoire.

The V gene end was trimmed by 6 bases and the J gene end by 5 bases; junction bases not matched to a gene: 2. The CDR3 runs to 14 residues. Germline-derived CDR1 and CDR2 are MNHEY and SVGAGI. A word on this clone: Its specificity is unknown. The sample carries other DNA sequences with the same CDR3.

The sequencing used tissue from the jejunum, collected at autopsy. The chain joins TRBV6-5 to TRBJ2-1, with 12 bases fitting TRBD2. This sequence was found in a woman between 18 and 50 years old with breast cancer. In DNA, the CDR3 is TGTGCCAGCAGATGGACTAGCGGGAACAATGAGCAGTTCTTC. Protein: CASRWTSGNNEQFF.